This T cell receptor (beta chain) originates from a study of molecular identifiers for immune sequencing clone quantification. In its sample, this clonotype ranks as medium-sized. Each CDR3 protein gets one entry after TCRdb re-called the PCR reads with MiXCR. The table includes some 2,300 distinct CDR3 sequences, roughly a quarter detected once. V shed 2 bases and J shed 7 bases, with 7 bases lying between them. The CDR3 totals 12 residues. Germline CDR1 SGHNT, CDR2 YYREEE (reference sequence). The material sequenced was naive CD8+ T cells from blood, with Jurkat cell RNA spiked in. As to subset: FACS-sorted CD8+CD4-CCR7+CD45RA+ naive T cells. The chain recombines TRBV5-4 with TRBJ2-1; no reliable D call. The TCR comes from a human donor in good health. Some libraries in this study had Jurkat cell RNA spiked in. The CDR3, as DNA: TGTGCCAGCAGCTTAAGCAGAAATGAGCAGTTCTTC. It specifies CASSLSRNEQFF.